This TCR beta chain was identified in a study of T-cell reconstitution after alpha-beta-depleted transplantation in children (dated by TCRdb to 2016 to 2017). General notes on the study: The study quantitatively tracked T-cell immune reconstitution after TCRalphabeta/CD19-depleted allogeneic hematopoietic cell transplantation in children using TCR repertoire profiling. Points the paper makes about the study in general: Over the following months the frequencies of hyperexpanded clones went down, and after one year T-cell counts and TCRbeta diversity were mostly credited to newly produced T cells. Apparently early alphabetaT-cell count recovery about two months after transplant reportedly relied on only several hundred rapidly expanded clones derived from non-depleted graft cells. In some patients, the high TCRbeta diversity seen at day 60 was put down to recipient T cells and intrathymic progenitors that had survived conditioning.

Reading the label with the study, this specimen's treatment or condition is: allogeneic hematopoietic cell transplantation with graft depleted of TCRalphabeta T cells and CD19 B cells. Transplant recipients were children who received TCRalphabeta/CD19-depleted allogeneic hematopoietic cell grafts. Clipping removes 6 bases from V and 8 bases from J, with 9 as the unmatched junction base count. Spanning cysteine to phenylalanine, the CDR3 consists of 13 amino acids. Here the CDR3 DNA is all that survives: 39 bases in frame from base 1. Library method: PCR. Sequencing was performed on an Illumina HiSeq 2500. TCR libraries were prepared with molecular barcoding, using unique molecular identifiers to normalize TCRbeta repertoire quantification. The public reads were quality trimmed at Q25 with fastp and then assembled into clones with MiXCR by TCRdb, keeping productive beta chains. Each entry is one CDR3 protein sequence, shown with its most common DNA and genes. The sample table lists around 800,000 distinct CDR3 sequences, roughly 15% of them with a count of one. The ten top clones hold 5% of the sample.

There are a few counts of this clonotype. The target of this receptor is not known. One base away there is no much larger clone; base qualities are not given. This specimen was PBMCs, mostly from graft donor cells, taken 360 days after TCRalphabeta/CD19-depleted stem cell transplant. The rearranged segments are TRBV12-3 or TRBV12-4 and TRBJ1-2; 7 middle bases align to TRBD1. This clonotype was obtained from a male patient between 10 and 17 years old who had a stem cell transplant for acute lymphoblastic leukemia, so the T cells may come from the graft donor. The CDR3 protein is CASSSRQGKGYTF. The sequence in DNA is TGTGCCAGCAGCTCCAGACAGGGAAAGGGCTACACCTTC.